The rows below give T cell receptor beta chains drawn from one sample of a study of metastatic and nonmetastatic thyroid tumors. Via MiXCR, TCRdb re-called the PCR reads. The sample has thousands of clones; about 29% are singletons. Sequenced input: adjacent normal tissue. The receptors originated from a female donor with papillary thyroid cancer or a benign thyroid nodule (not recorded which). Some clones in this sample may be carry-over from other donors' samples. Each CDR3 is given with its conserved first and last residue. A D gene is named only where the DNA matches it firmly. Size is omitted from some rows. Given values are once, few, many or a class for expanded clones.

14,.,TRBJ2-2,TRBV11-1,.,CASSLAQTTGELFF,TGTGCCAGCAGCTTAGCGCAGACCACCGGGGAGCTGTTTTTT
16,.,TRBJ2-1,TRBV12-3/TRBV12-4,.,CASSFRSGKGYGEQFF,TGTGCCAGCAGTTTTAGATCCGGGAAAGGGTACGGTGAGCAGTTCTTC
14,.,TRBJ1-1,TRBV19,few,CASSITWGRTEAFF,TGTGCCAGTAGTATTACATGGGGGCGCACTGAAGCTTTCTTT
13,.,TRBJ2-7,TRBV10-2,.,CASSLFIETLQYF,TGCGCCAGCAGTCTCTTTATCGAGACACTCCAGTACTTC
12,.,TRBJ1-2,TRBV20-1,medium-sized,CSARLGDYGYTF,TGCAGTGCTAGGTTAGGGGACTATGGCTACACCTTC
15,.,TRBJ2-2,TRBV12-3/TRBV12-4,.,CASSFRELGTGELFF,TGTGCCAGCAGTTTTAGGGAACTGGGGACCGGGGAGCTGTTTTTT
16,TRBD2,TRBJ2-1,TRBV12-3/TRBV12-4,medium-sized,CASSFPSGGGRLEQFF,TGTGCCAGCAGTTTCCCTAGCGGGGGGGGTCGTTTAGAGCAGTTCTTC
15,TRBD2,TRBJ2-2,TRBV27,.,CASSLRGTNTGELFF,TGTGCCAGCAGTTTGCGGGGGACTAACACCGGGGAGCTGTTCTTT
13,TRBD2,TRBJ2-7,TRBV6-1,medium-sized,CAHKGTSSYEQYF,TGTGCCCACAAAGGGACTAGCTCCTACGAGCAGTACTTC
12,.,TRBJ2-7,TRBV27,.,CASRSSSYEQYF,TGTGCCAGCAGATCATCCTCCTACGAGCAGTACTTC
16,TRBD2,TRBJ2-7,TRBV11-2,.,CASSLVGLAVDYEQYF,TGTGCCAGCAGCTTAGTTGGGCTAGCGGTGGACTACGAGCAGTACTTC
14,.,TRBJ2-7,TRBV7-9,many,CANSLHGVTYEQYF,TGTGCCAACAGCCTGCACGGGGTTACCTACGAGCAGTACTTC
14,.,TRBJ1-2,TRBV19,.,CASSTRQVLYGYTF,TGTGCCAGTAGTACCCGACAGGTCCTCTATGGCTACACCTTC
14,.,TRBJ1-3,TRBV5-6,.,CASSLWERGNTIYF,TGTGCCAGCAGCTTGTGGGAGAGGGGAAACACCATATATTTT
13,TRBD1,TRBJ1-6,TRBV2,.,CASKGDRSQPLHF,TGTGCCAGCAAAGGGGACAGGTCGCAACCCCTCCACTTT
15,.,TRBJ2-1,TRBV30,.,CAWSNQEILFPEQFF,TGTGCCTGGAGCAACCAGGAAATCCTGTTTCCTGAGCAGTTCTTC
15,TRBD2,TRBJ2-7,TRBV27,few,CASSPESGSSYEQYF,TGTGCCAGCAGTCCCGAGAGCGGGAGCTCCTACGAGCAGTACTTC
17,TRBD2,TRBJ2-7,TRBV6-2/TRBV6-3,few,CASSYASGGLVSYEQYF,TGTGCCAGCAGTTACGCTAGCGGGGGTTTGGTCTCCTACGAGCAGTACTTC
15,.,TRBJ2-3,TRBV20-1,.,CSARGDSILTDTQYF,TGCAGTGCCCGGGGTGACAGTATCCTCACAGATACGCAGTATTTT
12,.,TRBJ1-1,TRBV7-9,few,CASSFREAEAFF,TGTGCCAGCAGCTTCAGGGAAGCGGAAGCTTTCTTT
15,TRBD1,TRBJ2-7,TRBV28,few,CASSRLGQGSYEQYF,TGTGCCAGCAGCAGGCTGGGACAGGGATCCTACGAGCAGTACTTC
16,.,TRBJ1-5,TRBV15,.,CATSRDGGFMGQPQHF,TGTGCCACCAGCAGAGATGGGGGCTTCATGGGGCAGCCCCAGCATTTT
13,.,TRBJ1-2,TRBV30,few,CAWSVTGGGGYTF,TGTGCCTGGAGTGTAACCGGGGGCGGTGGCTACACCTTC
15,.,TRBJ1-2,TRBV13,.,CASSLGVTGGYGYTF,TGTGCCAGCAGCTTAGGGGTAACCGGAGGGTATGGCTACACCTTC
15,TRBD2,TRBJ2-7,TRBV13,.,CASSRGTSGIYEQYF,TGTGCCAGCAGCCGCGGGACTAGCGGAATCTACGAGCAGTACTTC
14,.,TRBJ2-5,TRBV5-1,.,CASSSRDGSVAQYF,TGCGCCAGCAGCTCGCGGGACGGTAGTGTGGCCCAGTACTTC
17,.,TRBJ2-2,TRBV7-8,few,CASSLEARSLRTGELFF,TGTGCCAGCAGCTTAGAAGCCCGTTCTTTGAGGACCGGGGAGCTGTTTTTT
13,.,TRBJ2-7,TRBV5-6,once,CASSPGQAYQQYF,TGTGCCAGCAGCCCCGGCCAGGCCTACCAGCAGTACTTC
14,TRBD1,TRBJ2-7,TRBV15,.,CATSREHRGYEQYF,TGTGCCACCAGCAGAGAACACAGGGGTTACGAGCAGTACTTC
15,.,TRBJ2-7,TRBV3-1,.,CASSPSVGGIGEQYF,TGTGCCAGCAGCCCCAGCGTGGGGGGCATAGGCGAGCAGTACTTC
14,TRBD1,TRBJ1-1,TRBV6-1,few,CASTKTGLKTEAFF,TGTGCCAGCACCAAGACAGGGCTAAAGACTGAAGCTTTCTTT
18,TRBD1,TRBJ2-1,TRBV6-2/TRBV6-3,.,CASSYSRGRGQEGHEQFF,TGTGCCAGCAGTTACTCGAGGGGTAGGGGGCAGGAAGGCCATGAGCAGTTCTTC
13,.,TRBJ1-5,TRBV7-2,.,CASSLGYDQPQHF,TGTGCCAGCAGCTTAGGGTACGACCAGCCCCAGCATTTT
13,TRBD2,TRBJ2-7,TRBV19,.,CASSRGTTHEQYF,TGTGCCAGTAGTAGGGGGACTACCCACGAGCAGTACTTC
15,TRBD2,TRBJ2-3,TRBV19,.,CAISDGTSSADTQYF,TGTGCCATTAGTGATGGGACTAGCTCGGCAGATACGCAGTATTTT
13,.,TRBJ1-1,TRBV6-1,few,CASRTGRNTEAFF,TGTGCCAGCAGAACAGGGAGGAACACTGAAGCTTTCTTT
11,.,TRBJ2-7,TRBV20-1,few,CSADGHDEQYF,TGCAGTGCGGACGGTCACGACGAGCAGTACTTC